Below are 10 T cell receptor beta chains sequenced from a single sample in a study of glioma-infiltrating T cells after dendritic cell vaccination. Assay: immunoSEQ multiplex PCR; the TCRdb copy retains only in-frame clones and omits some. This sample has approximately 82,000 clones; around 90% occur once, and the top ten carry approximately 3.4%. The specimen was blood, collected before dendritic cell vaccination. The receptors come from a human donor with glioblastoma.

The chain uses TRBV20-1 and TRBJ1-2; D ambiguous. The germline V and J ends were trimmed by 3 bases and 3 bases, with 5 bases remaining between them. Germline V gives CDR1 DFQATT, CDR2 SNEGSKA (reference sequence). This CDR3 is 11 amino acids long. As DNA, the CDR3 is TGCAGTGCTAGGGCGGACTATGGCTACACCTTC. Its protein product is CSARADYGYTF.

This rearrangement joins TRBV4-2 to TRBJ1-1; D gene unclear. Between the trimmed V and J ends, which lost 1 base and 8 bases, there was a span of 11 bases. The CDR3 loop spans 13 amino acids. CDR1 LGHNA and CDR2 YNFKEQ come from the germline V gene. The chain's CDR3 is CASSQVQAREAFF. For the CDR3, the DNA is TGTGCCAGCAGCCAAGTGCAGGCCCGGGAAGCTTTCTTT.

V is TRBV13 and J is TRBJ1-4; D is uncertain. V shed 4 bases and J shed 8 bases, with 20 bases lying between them. The CDR3 totals 16 residues. Germline loops: CDR1 PRHDT, CDR2 FYEKMQ (reference sequence). CDR3 region: CASSSRRILGGEKLFF. For the CDR3, the DNA is TGTGCCAGCAGCTCCCGCAGGATCCTGGGAGGCGAAAAACTGTTTTTT.

This clone came up once. This rearrangement joins TRBV29-1 to TRBJ1-5; D is ambiguous. The CDR3 spans 12 residues. Trimming pared 4 bases from V and 0 bases from J, leaving 4 bases between. Germline V gene lookup returns CDR1 SQVTM and CDR2 ANQGSEA. Here the CDR3 reads CSVGSSNQPQHF. The CDR3 DNA is TGCAGCGTTGGTAGTAGCAATCAGCCCCAGCATTTT.

The chain links TRBV18 to TRBJ1-6; TRBD1 aligns across 7 bases. The CDR3 is 15 residues long. V lost 6 bases and J lost 5; bases outside the gene matches: 7. In germline, CDR1 is KGHSH, CDR2 LQKENI. CDR3 bases: TGTGCCAGCTCCCCAGGGACAGCAGATAATTCACCCCTCCACTTT. Protein product: CASSPGTADNSPLHF.

This chain links TRBV6-1 with TRBJ2-7, with D possibly matching TRBD2 (6 bases). CDR1 MNHNS and CDR2 SASEGT come from the germline V gene. The CDR3 is 13 residues long. CDR3 protein: CAIGRESFYEQYF. The CDR3 DNA follows: TGTGCTATCGGACGGGAGTCATTTTACGAGCAGTACTTC.

J is TRBJ1-3 and V is TRBV19; TRBD1 might be the D (5 bases). Germline V gene lookup returns CDR1 LNHDA and CDR2 SQIVND (reference sequence). The CDR3 runs to 14 residues. The germline V and J ends were trimmed by 4 bases and 0 bases, with 7 bases remaining between them. The CDR3 loop reads CASSSQGSGNTIYF. In DNA form, the CDR3 reads TGTGCCAGTAGTAGTCAGGGCTCTGGAAACACCATATATTTT.

This clone was detected a few times. J is TRBJ2-1 and V is TRBV9; the match to TRBD2 covers 13 bases. Germline V gene data show CDR1 as SGDLS and CDR2 as YYNGEE. J gave up 14 bases and V 3 bases, and 8 bases lay outside the gene matches. The length of the CDR3 is 14 residues. The CDR3, as DNA: TGTGCCAGCAGCGACCAACTAGCGGGGGGGCGTAAGTTCTTC. Translating gives CASSDQLAGGRKFF.

This chain joins TRBV5-1 and TRBJ2-7; TRBD2 agrees at 7 bases. Germline V CDR1 and CDR2: SGHRS, YFSETQ. This CDR3 has 14 amino acids. V trimming: 2 bases; J trimming: 1 base; junction bases outside the gene matches: 3. CDR3 in amino acids: CASSFGGGSYEQYF. The CDR3 nucleotides read TGCGCCAGCAGCTTTGGGGGAGGGTCCTACGAGCAGTACTTC. The entire variable domain, with the rest obtained from reference TRBV5-1 and TRBJ2-7, is as follows: KAGVTQTPRYLIKTRGQQVTLSCSPISGHRSVSWYQQTPGQGLQFLFEYFSETQRNKGNFPGRFSGRQFSNSRSEMNVSTLELGDSALYLCASSFGGGSYEQYFGPGTRLTVT.

This clone was recorded only once. The genes are TRBV19 and TRBJ2-1, with 7 bases lining up with TRBD2. The CDR3 is 16 residues long. The germline gives CDR1 LNHDA, CDR2 SQIVND (reference sequence). V was pared by 1 base and J by 5 bases, with 8 bases of the junction left unmatched. The CDR3 region is CASSIVGRAKDNEQFF. CDR3 in DNA: TGTGCCAGTAGTATAGTTGGGAGGGCCAAAGACAATGAGCAGTTCTTC.